These T cell receptor beta chains were read from a single sample in a study of metastatic and nonmetastatic thyroid tumors. Via MiXCR, TCRdb re-called the PCR reads. The sample includes 11,000 or so clones, 35% to 45% of them seen just once. The sequenced material came from tumor tissue. The receptor set was obtained from a female donor with papillary thyroid cancer or a benign thyroid nodule (not recorded which). Some clones in this sample may be carry-over from other donors' samples. Each CDR3 is given with its conserved first and last residue. D genes are given only for firm matches. The size entry is marked missing in some rows and otherwise reads once, few, many or a size class.

V gene: TRBV19
D gene: -
clone size: -
J gene: TRBJ2-2
CDR3 protein: CASIGTHYPGELFF
CDR3 DNA: TGTGCCAGTATCGGGACTCATTACCCCGGGGAGCTGTTTTTT

V gene: TRBV28
D gene: TRBD1
clone size: -
J gene: TRBJ1-3
CDR3 protein: CASSGGTGGNTIYF
CDR3 DNA: TGTGCCAGCAGCGGAGGGACAGGGGGAAACACCATATATTTT

V gene: TRBV2
D gene: -
clone size: -
J gene: TRBJ2-7
CDR3 protein: CASSVLVNEQYF
CDR3 DNA: TGTGCCAGCAGTGTTCTCGTGAACGAGCAGTACTTC

V gene: TRBV20-1
D gene: -
clone size: -
J gene: TRBJ2-7
CDR3 protein: CSASRVVGSYEQYF
CDR3 DNA: TGCAGTGCTAGTAGGGTGGTCGGATCCTACGAGCAGTACTTC

V gene: TRBV4-2
D gene: TRBD1
clone size: -
J gene: TRBJ1-5
CDR3 protein: CASSQVVRQGNRPQHF
CDR3 DNA: TGTGCCAGCAGCCAAGTTGTAAGACAGGGAAATCGGCCCCAGCATTTT

V gene: TRBV30
D gene: -
clone size: -
J gene: TRBJ1-2
CDR3 protein: CAWSVGAGAVYGYTF
CDR3 DNA: TGTGCCTGGAGTGTAGGAGCAGGGGCAGTGTATGGCTACACCTTC

V gene: TRBV6-1
D gene: -
clone size: -
J gene: TRBJ2-7
CDR3 protein: CASSEWGLTPYEQYF
CDR3 DNA: TGTGCCAGCAGTGAATGGGGTCTCACCCCCTACGAGCAGTACTTC

V gene: TRBV11-2
D gene: -
clone size: -
J gene: TRBJ2-1
CDR3 protein: CASSPGPRSYSEQFF
CDR3 DNA: TGTGCCAGCAGCCCGGGTCCAAGAAGTTATAGTGAGCAGTTCTTC

V gene: TRBV7-2
D gene: -
clone size: -
J gene: TRBJ1-1
CDR3 protein: CASSLGQGNTEAFF
CDR3 DNA: TGTGCCAGCAGCTTAGGCCAGGGGAACACTGAAGCTTTCTTT

V gene: TRBV5-1
D gene: -
clone size: -
J gene: TRBJ2-1
CDR3 protein: CASSLLGQSYNEQFF
CDR3 DNA: TGCGCCAGCAGCTTGCTGGGCCAATCCTACAATGAGCAGTTCTTC

V gene: TRBV6-1
D gene: -
clone size: -
J gene: TRBJ1-2
CDR3 protein: CANSECVGALNYGYTF
CDR3 DNA: TGTGCCAACAGTGAATGCGTAGGGGCCCTGAACTATGGCTACACCTTC

V gene: TRBV7-3
D gene: -
clone size: -
J gene: TRBJ2-1
CDR3 protein: CASSLLPANYNEQFF
CDR3 DNA: TGTGCCAGCAGCCTATTGCCCGCAAACTACAATGAGCAGTTCTTC

V gene: TRBV6-1
D gene: TRBD1
clone size: large
J gene: TRBJ1-6
CDR3 protein: CASRAAGTDSPLHF
CDR3 DNA: TGTGCCAGCAGGGCTGCAGGGACAGATTCACCCCTCCACTTT

V gene: TRBV5-1
D gene: TRBD2
clone size: -
J gene: TRBJ2-5
CDR3 protein: CASSSRLAGGIKETQYF
CDR3 DNA: TGCGCCAGCAGCTCCAGACTAGCGGGAGGGATTAAAGAGACCCAGTACTTC

V gene: TRBV6-1
D gene: TRBD2
clone size: many
J gene: TRBJ2-1
CDR3 protein: CASSVLAGGYNEQFF
CDR3 DNA: TGTGCCAGCAGTGTACTAGCGGGAGGGTACAATGAGCAGTTCTTC

V gene: TRBV19
D gene: -
clone size: -
J gene: TRBJ1-6
CDR3 protein: CASSIVATSPLHF
CDR3 DNA: TGTGCCAGTAGTATAGTGGCCACTTCACCCCTCCACTTT

V gene: TRBV10-1
D gene: -
clone size: large
J gene: TRBJ1-5
CDR3 protein: CASSADSYQPQHF
CDR3 DNA: TGCGCCAGCAGTGCGGACAGCTATCAGCCCCAGCATTTT

V gene: TRBV20-1
D gene: -
clone size: few
J gene: TRBJ2-7
CDR3 protein: CSARPHAAGQTYEQYF
CDR3 DNA: TGCAGTGCCAGGCCGCATGCCGCAGGACAGACCTACGAGCAGTACTTC

V gene: TRBV18
D gene: TRBD2
clone size: -
J gene: TRBJ2-3
CDR3 protein: CASSPRGAGGSSDTQYF
CDR3 DNA: TGTGCCAGCTCACCACGGGGTGCGGGAGGTTCGTCAGATACGCAGTATTTT

V gene: TRBV6-1
D gene: -
clone size: -
J gene: TRBJ1-4
CDR3 protein: CASSETLAATNEKLFF
CDR3 DNA: TGTGCCAGCAGTGAGACCTTAGCTGCAACTAATGAAAAACTGTTTTTT

V gene: TRBV27
D gene: TRBD1
clone size: -
J gene: TRBJ2-7
CDR3 protein: CASSLDRVSREQYF
CDR3 DNA: TGTGCCAGCAGTTTAGACAGGGTATCTAGAGAGCAGTACTTC

V gene: TRBV6-1
D gene: -
clone size: few
J gene: TRBJ1-1
CDR3 protein: CASSPQAWGETTEAFF
CDR3 DNA: TGTGCCAGCAGCCCACAGGCTTGGGGGGAAACAACTGAAGCTTTCTTT

V gene: TRBV28
D gene: -
clone size: few
J gene: TRBJ2-3
CDR3 protein: CASSSRVGDTQYF
CDR3 DNA: TGTGCCAGCAGTTCCAGGGTCGGAGATACGCAGTATTTT

V gene: TRBV11-2
D gene: -
clone size: -
J gene: TRBJ2-1
CDR3 protein: CASSPHGLYNEQFF
CDR3 DNA: TGTGCCAGCAGCCCTCATGGCCTATACAATGAGCAGTTCTTC

V gene: TRBV5-1
D gene: TRBD1
clone size: -
J gene: TRBJ1-1
CDR3 protein: CASSRGQGDTEAFF
CDR3 DNA: TGCGCCAGCAGCCGGGGACAGGGGGATACTGAAGCTTTCTTT

V gene: TRBV19
D gene: TRBD1
clone size: -
J gene: TRBJ1-2
CDR3 protein: CASRTGTGGLPGGYTF
CDR3 DNA: TGTGCCAGTAGGACCGGGACAGGGGGCCTTCCAGGTGGCTACACCTTC

V gene: TRBV11-3
D gene: -
clone size: -
J gene: TRBJ2-1
CDR3 protein: CASSDQGNEQFF
CDR3 DNA: TGTGCCAGCAGCGATCAGGGCAATGAGCAGTTCTTC

V gene: TRBV6-1
D gene: -
clone size: few
J gene: TRBJ1-2
CDR3 protein: CASSQGTNYGYTF
CDR3 DNA: TGTGCCAGCAGTCAAGGGACTAACTATGGCTACACCTTC

V gene: TRBV6-5
D gene: -
clone size: few
J gene: TRBJ2-7
CDR3 protein: CASSYSIADAYEQYF
CDR3 DNA: TGTGCCAGCAGTTACTCGATTGCAGATGCCTACGAGCAGTACTTC

V gene: TRBV3-1
D gene: -
clone size: -
J gene: TRBJ2-1
CDR3 protein: CASSFSYNEQFF
CDR3 DNA: TGTGCCAGCAGTTTCTCCTACAATGAGCAGTTCTTC

V gene: TRBV6-2/TRBV6-3
D gene: -
clone size: few
J gene: TRBJ2-1
CDR3 protein: CASTTGEGYSYNEQFF
CDR3 DNA: TGTGCCAGCACAACCGGAGAGGGGTACTCCTACAATGAGCAGTTCTTC

V gene: TRBV4-1
D gene: -
clone size: -
J gene: TRBJ2-7
CDR3 protein: CASSPHNSYEQYF
CDR3 DNA: TGCGCCAGCAGCCCCCATAACAGCTACGAGCAGTACTTC

V gene: TRBV6-1
D gene: -
clone size: -
J gene: TRBJ1-6
CDR3 protein: CASSEQYNSPLHF
CDR3 DNA: TGTGCCAGCAGTGAACAGTATAATTCACCCCTCCACTTT

V gene: TRBV28
D gene: TRBD1
clone size: few
J gene: TRBJ1-3
CDR3 protein: CASSQTGLVNTIYF
CDR3 DNA: TGTGCCAGCAGTCAGACAGGGCTTGTAAACACCATATATTTT

V gene: TRBV20-1
D gene: -
clone size: -
J gene: TRBJ2-7
CDR3 protein: CSAREGLNEQYF
CDR3 DNA: TGCAGTGCTAGGGAGGGCCTCAACGAGCAGTACTTC

V gene: TRBV28
D gene: -
clone size: few
J gene: TRBJ2-7
CDR3 protein: CASSFDSVGGEEQYF
CDR3 DNA: TGTGCCAGCAGTTTTGATTCGGTGGGGGGCGAGGAGCAGTACTTC

V gene: TRBV28
D gene: -
clone size: -
J gene: TRBJ2-6
CDR3 protein: CASTTLSSGANVLTF
CDR3 DNA: TGTGCCAGCACCACACTAAGCTCTGGGGCCAACGTCCTGACTTTC

V gene: TRBV14
D gene: -
clone size: -
J gene: TRBJ2-7
CDR3 protein: CASSQGTRAFSPYEQYF
CDR3 DNA: TGTGCCAGCAGCCAGGGAACACGAGCTTTTTCTCCCTACGAGCAGTACTTC

V gene: TRBV7-2
D gene: TRBD2
clone size: -
J gene: TRBJ2-3
CDR3 protein: CASGTSGSTDTQYF
CDR3 DNA: TGTGCCAGCGGGACTAGCGGTAGCACAGATACGCAGTATTTT